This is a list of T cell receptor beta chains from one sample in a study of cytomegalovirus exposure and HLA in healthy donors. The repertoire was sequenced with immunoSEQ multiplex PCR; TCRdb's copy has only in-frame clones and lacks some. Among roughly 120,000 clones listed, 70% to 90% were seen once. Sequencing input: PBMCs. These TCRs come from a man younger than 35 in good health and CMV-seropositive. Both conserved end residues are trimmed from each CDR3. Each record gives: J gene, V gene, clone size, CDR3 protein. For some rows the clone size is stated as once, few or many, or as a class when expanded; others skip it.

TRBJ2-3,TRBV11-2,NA,ASSPAAGGLSLVDTQY
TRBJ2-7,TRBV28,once,ATAGRTEGGEQY
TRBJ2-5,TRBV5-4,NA,ASRVAGGPRETQY
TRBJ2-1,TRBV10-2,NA,ASSSFPLAGGQGEQF
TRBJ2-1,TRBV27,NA,ASSLSPRQGGLFVAEQF
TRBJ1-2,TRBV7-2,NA,ASSLSGVNYGYT
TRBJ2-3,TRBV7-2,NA,ASSLGLRTDTQY
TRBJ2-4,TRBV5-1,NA,ASSFTGGAKNIQY
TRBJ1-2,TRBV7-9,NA,ASSLAREFNT
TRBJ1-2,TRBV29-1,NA,SVEGTGGYGYT
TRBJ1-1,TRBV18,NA,ASSPRDREGTEAF
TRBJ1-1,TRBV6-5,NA,ASSYSRDTEAF
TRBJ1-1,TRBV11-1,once,ASSLTMLNTEAF
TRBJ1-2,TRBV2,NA,ASRDTGSRSYT
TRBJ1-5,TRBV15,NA,ATSRSGSPSNQPQH
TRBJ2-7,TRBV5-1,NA,ASSLVGASSYEQY
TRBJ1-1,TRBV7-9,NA,ASSLMPMNTEAF
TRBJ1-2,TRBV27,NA,ASSQDRGANYGYT
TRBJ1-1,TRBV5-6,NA,ASSLGGANTEAF
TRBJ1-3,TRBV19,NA,ASSRSEGNTIY
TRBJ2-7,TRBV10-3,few,AISGDSPTYEQY
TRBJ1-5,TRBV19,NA,AILRPRGQGSNQPQH
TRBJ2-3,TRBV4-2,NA,ASSYGLAGGLTDTQY
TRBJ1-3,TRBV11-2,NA,ASSLTGTGINTIY
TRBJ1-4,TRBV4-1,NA,ASSQRGRGIDEKLF
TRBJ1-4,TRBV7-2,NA,ASSLAGEGWEKLF
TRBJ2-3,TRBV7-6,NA,ASSLYTTDTQY
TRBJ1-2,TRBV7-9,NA,ASSLTGRGWGYT
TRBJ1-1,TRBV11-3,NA,ASSLGGGRGTNTEAF
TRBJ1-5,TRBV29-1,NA,SVISQEAGANQPQH
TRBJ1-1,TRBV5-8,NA,ASSWGQQVF
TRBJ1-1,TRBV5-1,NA,ASSEGTGGMNTEAF
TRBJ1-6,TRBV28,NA,ASSPGVDNSPLH
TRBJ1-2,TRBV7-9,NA,ASSPDRVIYGYT
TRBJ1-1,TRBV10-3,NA,AISPGGGGEAF
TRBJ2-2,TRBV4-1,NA,ASSSRQGASTGELF
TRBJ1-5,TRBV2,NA,ASSGTGGFIQPQH
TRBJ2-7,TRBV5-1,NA,ASSSINTPSGGTYEQY
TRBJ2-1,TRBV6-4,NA,ASSELADSYNEQF
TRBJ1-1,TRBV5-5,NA,ASSRGQLNTEAF
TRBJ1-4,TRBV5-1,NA,ASSPAGMLGTNEKLF
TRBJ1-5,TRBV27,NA,ASSPRVQGNQPQH
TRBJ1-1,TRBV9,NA,ASSSTANTEAF
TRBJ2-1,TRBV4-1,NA,ASSPRDRGGGNNEQF
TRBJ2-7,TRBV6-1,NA,ASRQRSDESYEQY
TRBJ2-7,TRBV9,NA,ASSVHGREAEQY
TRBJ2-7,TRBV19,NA,ASSPTTESYSYEQY
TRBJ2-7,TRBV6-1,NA,ASTLAGLTPYEQY
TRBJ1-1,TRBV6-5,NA,ARSPGTAINGEAF
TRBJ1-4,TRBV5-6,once,ASSLEFGNEKLF
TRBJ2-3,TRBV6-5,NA,ASSYGTGSTDTQY
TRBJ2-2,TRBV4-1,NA,ASSQGVGYTGELF
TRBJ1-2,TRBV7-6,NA,ASSPDRGSNGYT
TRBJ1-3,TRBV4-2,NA,ASSQVGGNSGNTIY
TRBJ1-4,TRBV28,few,ASTQGLGKLF